This is a list of T cell receptor beta chains from one sample in a study of regulatory T cells in long-lasting Graves disease. TCRdb redid the calling of the multiplex PCR reads with MiXCR, one entry per CDR3 protein. The table shows fewer than 550,000 distinct CDR3 sequences, with about 16% occurring only once. These data are also associated with another study on T cells in Graves' hyperthyroidism and ophthalmopathy.

The specimen was peripheral blood mononuclear cells (PBMCs), collected at new diagnosis, from a patient treated with antithyroid drugs. These TCRs come from a young woman with Graves disease. CDR3s include the opening cysteine and the closing phenylalanine or tryptophan. A D gene is named only where the DNA matches it firmly. Expanded clones get a size class; other rows say once, few or many, or leave the size out.

TRBD1	many	TRBJ1-5	TRBV2	CASSEQGAHQPQHF	TGTGCCAGCAGTGAACAGGGGGCTCATCAGCCCCAGCATTTT
-	many	TRBJ2-1	TRBV5-1	CASSLSWSVEQFF	TGCGCCAGCAGCTTGTCCTGGTCTGTTGAGCAGTTCTTC
TRBD1	few	TRBJ1-1	TRBV6-2/TRBV6-3	CASSKGQGINTEAFF	TGTGCCAGCAGTAAAGGACAGGGTATCAACACTGAAGCTTTCTTT
TRBD2	-	TRBJ2-7	TRBV9	CASSVISGTSEQYF	TGTGCCAGCAGCGTCATTAGCGGGACCTCCGAGCAGTACTTC
-	many	TRBJ1-1	TRBV30	CAWSGGGRVKAFF	TGTGCCTGGAGTGGGGGAGGCAGGGTGAAAGCTTTCTTT
-	-	TRBJ1-4	TRBV6-2/TRBV6-3	CASSYSRGGVEKLFF	TGTGCCAGCAGTTACTCGAGGGGGGGCGTCGAAAAACTGTTTTTT
TRBD2	many	TRBJ2-3	TRBV11-2	CASRLTSGTSTDTQYF	TGTGCCAGCAGACTTACTAGCGGGACTAGCACAGATACGCAGTATTTT
-	many	TRBJ2-7	TRBV6-2/TRBV6-3	CASSLDPTGRVAYEQYF	TGTGCCAGCAGTCTAGACCCCACAGGGCGGGTGGCCTACGAGCAGTACTTC
-	few	TRBJ2-2	TRBV29-1	CSVEDPHLCTTGELFF	TGCAGCGTTGAAGACCCCCATCTCTGTACTACTGGGGAGCTGTTTTTT
-	-	TRBJ2-7	TRBV7-9	CASSPPLGGTYEQYF	TGTGCCAGCAGCCCTCCTTTGGGGGGAACCTACGAGCAGTACTTC
-	-	TRBJ2-2	TRBV15	CATSRDIENPGELFF	TGTGCCACCAGCAGAGATATAGAGAACCCCGGGGAGCTGTTTTTT
-	-	TRBJ1-6	TRBV10-3	CAISDEDSHNSPLHF	TGTGCCATCAGTGACGAGGACAGCCATAATTCACCCCTCCACTTT
TRBD2	-	TRBJ2-7	TRBV5-1	CASSLIAGGPGEQYF	TGCGCCAGCAGCTTGATCGCGGGAGGGCCGGGGGAGCAGTACTTC
-	many	TRBJ2-1	TRBV6-5	CASSYPDRAGEQFF	TGTGCCAGCAGTTACCCCGACCGTGCGGGGGAGCAGTTCTTC
-	many	TRBJ2-5	TRBV30	CAWSHSQETQYF	TGTGCCTGGAGCCACAGCCAAGAGACCCAGTACTTC
-	-	TRBJ2-7	TRBV11-1	CASSRTGTSEQYF	TGTGCCAGCAGCCGTACCGGGACGAGCGAGCAGTACTTC
TRBD1	-	TRBJ2-7	TRBV27	CASRDREGAYEQYF	TGTGCCAGCAGAGACAGGGAAGGGGCCTACGAGCAGTACTTC
TRBD1	many	TRBJ2-7	TRBV28	CASSKGTAYEQYF	TGTGCCAGCAGCAAAGGGACAGCGTACGAGCAGTACTTC
TRBD1	-	TRBJ1-2	TRBV5-1	CASSLQGDGYTF	TGCGCCAGCAGCTTACAGGGGGATGGCTACACCTTC
-	-	TRBJ2-1	TRBV30	CAWRPTSGMETYNEQFF	TGTGCCTGGAGACCCACCTCAGGGATGGAAACCTACAATGAGCAGTTCTTC
-	few	TRBJ2-1	TRBV9	CASSVEGGITRNEQFF	TGTGCCAGCAGCGTAGAAGGCGGAATAACGCGAAATGAGCAGTTCTTC
TRBD2	-	TRBJ2-2	TRBV5-1	CASSPSGGRAGGELFF	TGCGCCAGCAGTCCGTCGGGCGGGAGGGCCGGCGGGGAGCTGTTTTTT
-	few	TRBJ2-5	TRBV12-3/TRBV12-4	CASSLAGGPKETQYF	TGTGCCAGCAGTTTAGCCGGGGGGCCCAAAGAGACCCAGTACTTC
-	many	TRBJ2-7	TRBV3-1	CASSQAVAYEQYF	TGTGCCAGCAGCCAAGCGGTCGCCTACGAGCAGTACTTC
-	many	TRBJ1-2	TRBV6-1	CASSEGGYGYTF	TGTGCCAGCAGTGAAGGGGGCTATGGCTACACCTTC
TRBD1	-	TRBJ2-1	TRBV6-4	CASSDIGTGVNEQFF	TGTGCCAGCAGCGATATTGGGACAGGGGTAAATGAGCAGTTCTTC
-	many	TRBJ1-5	TRBV30	CAWSGKGNQPQHF	TGTGCCTGGAGTGGAAAGGGAAATCAGCCCCAGCATTTT
-	-	TRBJ2-2	TRBV6-1	CASSPPTSIGELFF	TGTGCCAGCAGCCCACCGACTAGTATCGGGGAGCTGTTTTTT
-	many	TRBJ1-1	TRBV6-2/TRBV6-3	CASSLQTGTEAFF	TGTGCCAGCAGTTTGCAGACAGGCACTGAAGCTTTCTTT
TRBD1	-	TRBJ2-1	TRBV5-1	CASSLPGQGTNEQFF	TGCGCCAGCAGCTTGCCGGGACAGGGGACGAATGAGCAGTTCTTC